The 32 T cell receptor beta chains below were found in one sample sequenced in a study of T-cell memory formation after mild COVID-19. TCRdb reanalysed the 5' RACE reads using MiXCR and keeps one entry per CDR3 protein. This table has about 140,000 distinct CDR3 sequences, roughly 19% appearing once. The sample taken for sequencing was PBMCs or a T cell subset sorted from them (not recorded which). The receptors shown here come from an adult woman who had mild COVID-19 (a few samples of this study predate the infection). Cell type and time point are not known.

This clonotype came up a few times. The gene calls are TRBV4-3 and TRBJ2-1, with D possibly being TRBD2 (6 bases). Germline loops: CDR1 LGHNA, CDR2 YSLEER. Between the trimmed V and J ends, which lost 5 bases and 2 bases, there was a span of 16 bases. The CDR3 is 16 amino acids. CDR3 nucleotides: TGCGCCAGCAGCGAAGGAGTTCTAGCGACCTACAATGAGCAGTTCTTC. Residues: CASSEGVLATYNEQFF.

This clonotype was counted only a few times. CDR3: CASSWRGGTTEAFF. Here the CDR3 DNA reads TGTGCCAGCAGTTGGCGGGGGGGTACCACTGAAGCTTTCTTT. This sequence joins TRBV4-2 and TRBJ1-1; a possible D gene is TRBD1 (5 bases). V was shortened by 6 bases and J by 4 bases, with 15 bases between the two germline ends. Germline CDR1 is LGHNA and CDR2 is YNFKEQ. The CDR3 spans 14 residues.

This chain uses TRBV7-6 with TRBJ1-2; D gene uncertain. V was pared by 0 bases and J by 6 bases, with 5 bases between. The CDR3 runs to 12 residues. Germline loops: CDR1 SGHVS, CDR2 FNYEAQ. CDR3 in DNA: TGTGCCAGCAGCTTAGCGGGTCATGGCTACACCTTC. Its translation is CASSLAGHGYTF.

The CDR3 protein is CASAPTGLYGYTF. For the CDR3, the DNA is TGTGCTAGTGCCCCGACAGGTCTCTATGGCTACACCTTC. This sequence joins TRBV12-5 and TRBJ1-2; a possible D gene is TRBD1 (6 bases). Germline CDR1 and CDR2: LGHNT and FRNRAP. The CDR3 has 13 residues. With 7 bases removed from V and 4 bases from J, the gap between germline ends came to 13 bases.

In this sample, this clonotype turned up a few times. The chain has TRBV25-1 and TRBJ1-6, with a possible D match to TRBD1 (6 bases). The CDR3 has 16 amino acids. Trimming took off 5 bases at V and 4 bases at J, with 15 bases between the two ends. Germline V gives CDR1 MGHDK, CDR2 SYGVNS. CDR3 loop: CASSPAGGLYNSPLHF. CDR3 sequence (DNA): TGTGCCAGCAGTCCTGCGGGGGGCCTGTATAATTCACCCCTCCACTTT.

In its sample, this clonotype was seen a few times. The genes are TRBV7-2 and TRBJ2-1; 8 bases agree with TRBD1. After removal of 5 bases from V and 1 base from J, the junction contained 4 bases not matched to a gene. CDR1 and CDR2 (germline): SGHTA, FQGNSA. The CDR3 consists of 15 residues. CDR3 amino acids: CASSPDRASYNEQFF. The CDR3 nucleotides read TGTGCCAGCAGCCCGGACAGGGCTTCCTACAATGAGCAGTTCTTC.

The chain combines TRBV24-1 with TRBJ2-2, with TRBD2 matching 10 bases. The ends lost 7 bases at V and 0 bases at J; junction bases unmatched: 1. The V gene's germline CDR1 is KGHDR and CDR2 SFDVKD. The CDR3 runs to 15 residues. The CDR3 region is CATSLAGANTGELFF. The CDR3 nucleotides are TGTGCCACCAGCCTAGCGGGAGCGAACACCGGGGAGCTGTTTTTT.

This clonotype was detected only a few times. The CDR3 loop reads CASSYFGQGVDEQYF. The DNA of the CDR3 is TGTGCCAGCAGTTACTTCGGACAGGGGGTGGACGAGCAGTACTTC. The chain links TRBV6-2 or TRBV6-3 to TRBJ2-7, with 10 bases that match TRBD1. Germline V gene data show CDR1 as MNHEY and CDR2 as SVGEGT. Trimming cost V 1 base and J 5 bases; bases outside gene matches: 5. The CDR3 loop spans 15 amino acids.

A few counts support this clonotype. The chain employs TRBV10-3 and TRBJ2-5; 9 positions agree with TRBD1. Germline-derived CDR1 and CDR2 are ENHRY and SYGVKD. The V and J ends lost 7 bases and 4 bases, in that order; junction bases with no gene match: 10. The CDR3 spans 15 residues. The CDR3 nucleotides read TGTGCCATCAAGAAGGGGACAGGGTCCGGAGAGACCCAGTACTTC. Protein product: CAIKKGTGSGETQYF.

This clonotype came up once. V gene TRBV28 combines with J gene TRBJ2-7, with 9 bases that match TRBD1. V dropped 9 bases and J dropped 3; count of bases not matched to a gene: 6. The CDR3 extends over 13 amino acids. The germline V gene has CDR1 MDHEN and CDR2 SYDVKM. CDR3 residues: CASNRDRDYEQYF. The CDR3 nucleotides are TGTGCCAGTAACCGGGACAGGGACTACGAGCAGTACTTC.

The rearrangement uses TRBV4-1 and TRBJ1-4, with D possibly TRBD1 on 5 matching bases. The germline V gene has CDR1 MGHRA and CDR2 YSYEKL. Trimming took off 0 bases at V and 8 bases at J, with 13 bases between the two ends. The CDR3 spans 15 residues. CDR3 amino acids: CASSQEGRGREKLFF. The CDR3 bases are TGCGCCAGCAGCCAAGAGGGGAGGGGAAGAGAAAAACTGTTTTTT.

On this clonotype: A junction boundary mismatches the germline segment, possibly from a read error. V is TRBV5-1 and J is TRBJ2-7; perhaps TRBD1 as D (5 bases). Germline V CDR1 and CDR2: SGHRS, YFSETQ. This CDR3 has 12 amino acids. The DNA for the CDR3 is TGCGCCAGCAGCTTGGAGGGGTCAGGGTGGGACTTC. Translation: CASSLEGSGWDF.

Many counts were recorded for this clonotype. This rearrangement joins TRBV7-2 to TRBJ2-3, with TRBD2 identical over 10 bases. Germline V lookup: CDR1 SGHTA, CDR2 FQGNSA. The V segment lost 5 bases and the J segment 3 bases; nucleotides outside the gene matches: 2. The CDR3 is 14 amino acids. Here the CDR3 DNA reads TGTGCCAGCAGCCCGGGACTAGCGACAGATACGCAGTATTTT. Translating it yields CASSPGLATDTQYF.

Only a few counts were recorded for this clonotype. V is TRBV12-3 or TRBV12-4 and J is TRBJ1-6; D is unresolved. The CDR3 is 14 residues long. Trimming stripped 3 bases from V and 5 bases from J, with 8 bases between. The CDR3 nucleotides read TGTGCCAGCAGTTTGTCGGGAGATAATTCACCCCTCCACTTT. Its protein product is CASSLSGDNSPLHF.

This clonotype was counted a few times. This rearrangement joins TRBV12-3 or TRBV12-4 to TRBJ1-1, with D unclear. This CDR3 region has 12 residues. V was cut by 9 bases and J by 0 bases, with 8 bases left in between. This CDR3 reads CASTAVNTEAFF. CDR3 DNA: TGTGCCAGTACAGCTGTGAACACTGAAGCTTTCTTT.

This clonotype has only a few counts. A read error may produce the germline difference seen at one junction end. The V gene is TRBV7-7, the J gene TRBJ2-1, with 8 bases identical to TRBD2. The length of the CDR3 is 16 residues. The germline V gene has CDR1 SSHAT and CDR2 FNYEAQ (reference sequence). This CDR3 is CASSFGTSGPYNEQFF. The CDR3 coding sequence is TGTGCTAGCAGCTTCGGAACTAGCGGACCTTACAATGAGCAGTTCTTC.

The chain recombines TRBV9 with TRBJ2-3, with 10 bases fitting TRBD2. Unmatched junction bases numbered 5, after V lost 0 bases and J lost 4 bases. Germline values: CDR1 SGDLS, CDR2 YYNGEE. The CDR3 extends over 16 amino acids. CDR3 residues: CASSVAPSGSPDTQYF. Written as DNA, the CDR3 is TGTGCCAGCAGCGTAGCCCCTAGCGGGAGCCCAGATACGCAGTATTTT.

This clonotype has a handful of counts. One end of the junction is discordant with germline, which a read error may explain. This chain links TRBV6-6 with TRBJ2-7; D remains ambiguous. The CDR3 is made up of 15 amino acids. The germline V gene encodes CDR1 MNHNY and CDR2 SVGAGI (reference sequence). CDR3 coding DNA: TGTGCCAGCGGTTACGCTCGCACAGTCCACGAGCGGCAGTACTTC. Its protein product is CASGYARTVHERQYF.

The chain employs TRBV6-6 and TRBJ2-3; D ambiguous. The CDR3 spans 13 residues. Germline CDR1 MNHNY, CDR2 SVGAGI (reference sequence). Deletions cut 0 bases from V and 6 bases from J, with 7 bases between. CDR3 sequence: CASSYSPRDTQYF. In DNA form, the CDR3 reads TGTGCCAGCAGTTACTCGCCTCGGGATACGCAGTATTTT.

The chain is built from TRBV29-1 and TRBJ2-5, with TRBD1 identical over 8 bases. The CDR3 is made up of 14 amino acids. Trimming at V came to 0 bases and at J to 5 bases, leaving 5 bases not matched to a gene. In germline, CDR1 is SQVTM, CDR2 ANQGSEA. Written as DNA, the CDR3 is TGCAGCGTTGAAGACAGGGGGCTTAGGGAGACCCAGTACTTC. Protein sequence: CSVEDRGLRETQYF.

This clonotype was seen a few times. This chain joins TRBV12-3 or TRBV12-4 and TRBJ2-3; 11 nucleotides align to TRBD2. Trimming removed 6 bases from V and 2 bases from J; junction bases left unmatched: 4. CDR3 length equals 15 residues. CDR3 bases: TGTGCCAGCAGCCATAGCGGGAGGGCCACAGATACGCAGTATTTT. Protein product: CASSHSGRATDTQYF.

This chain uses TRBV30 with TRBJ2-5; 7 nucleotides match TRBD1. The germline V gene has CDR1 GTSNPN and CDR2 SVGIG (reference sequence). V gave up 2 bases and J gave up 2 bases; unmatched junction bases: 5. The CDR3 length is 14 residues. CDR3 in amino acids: CAWSSGQSQETQYF. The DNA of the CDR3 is TGTGCCTGGAGTTCGGGACAGTCTCAAGAGACCCAGTACTTC. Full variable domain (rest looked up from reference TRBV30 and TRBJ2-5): SQTIHQWPATLVQPVGSPLSLECTVEGTSNPNLYWYRQAAGRGLQLLFYSVGIGQISSEVPQNLSASRPQDRQFILSSKKLLLSDSGFYLCAWSSGQSQETQYFGPGTRLLVL.

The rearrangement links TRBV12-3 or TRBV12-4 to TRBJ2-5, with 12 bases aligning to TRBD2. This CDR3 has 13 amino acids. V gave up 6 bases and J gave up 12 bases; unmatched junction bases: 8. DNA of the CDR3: TGTGCCAGCAGATTTGGACTAGCGGGACAAGAGTACTTC. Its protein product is CASRFGLAGQEYF.

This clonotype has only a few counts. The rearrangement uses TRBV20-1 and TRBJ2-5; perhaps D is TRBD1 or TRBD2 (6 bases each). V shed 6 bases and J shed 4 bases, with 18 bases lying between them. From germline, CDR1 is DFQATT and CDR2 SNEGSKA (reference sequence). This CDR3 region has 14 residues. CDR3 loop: CSAGGGSGRETQYF. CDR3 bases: TGCAGTGCCGGAGGGGGGAGCGGACGAGAGACCCAGTACTTC.

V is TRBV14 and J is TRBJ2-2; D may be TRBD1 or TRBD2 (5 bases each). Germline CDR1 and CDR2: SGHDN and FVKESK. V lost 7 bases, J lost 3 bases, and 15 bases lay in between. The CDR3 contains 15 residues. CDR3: CASTSGQSYTGELFF. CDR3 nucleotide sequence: TGTGCCAGCACATCGGGGCAAAGTTACACCGGGGAGCTGTTTTTT.

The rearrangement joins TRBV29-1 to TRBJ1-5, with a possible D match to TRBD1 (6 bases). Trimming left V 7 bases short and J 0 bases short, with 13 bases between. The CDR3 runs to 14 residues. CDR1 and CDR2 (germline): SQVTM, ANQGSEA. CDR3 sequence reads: CSAGGGGSNQPQHF. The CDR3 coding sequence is TGCAGCGCGGGTGGAGGGGGTAGCAATCAGCCCCAGCATTTT.

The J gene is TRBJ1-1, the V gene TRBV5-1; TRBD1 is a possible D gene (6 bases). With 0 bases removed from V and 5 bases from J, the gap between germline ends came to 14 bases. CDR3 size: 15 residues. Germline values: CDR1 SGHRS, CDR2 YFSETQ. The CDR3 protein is CASSLGQALRTEAFF. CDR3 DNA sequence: TGCGCCAGCAGCTTGGGACAGGCTCTGAGGACTGAAGCTTTCTTT.

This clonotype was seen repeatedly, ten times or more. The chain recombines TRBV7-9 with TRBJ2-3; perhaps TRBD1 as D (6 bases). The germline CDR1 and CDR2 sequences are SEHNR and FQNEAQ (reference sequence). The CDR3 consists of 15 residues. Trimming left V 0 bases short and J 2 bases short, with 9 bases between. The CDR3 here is CASSLAQGATDTQYF. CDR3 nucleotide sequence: TGTGCCAGCAGCTTAGCACAGGGAGCCACAGATACGCAGTATTTT.

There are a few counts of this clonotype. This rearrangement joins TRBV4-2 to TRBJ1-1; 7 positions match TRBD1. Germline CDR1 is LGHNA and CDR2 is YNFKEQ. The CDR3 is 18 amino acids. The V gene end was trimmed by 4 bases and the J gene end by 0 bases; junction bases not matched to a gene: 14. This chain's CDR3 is CASSPRPSPGQLNTEAFF. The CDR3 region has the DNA TGTGCCAGCAGCCCCCGACCAAGTCCGGGACAGTTGAACACTGAAGCTTTCTTT.

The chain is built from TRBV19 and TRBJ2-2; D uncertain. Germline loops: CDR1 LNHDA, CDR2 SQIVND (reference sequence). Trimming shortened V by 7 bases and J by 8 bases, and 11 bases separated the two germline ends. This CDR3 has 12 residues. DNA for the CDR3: TGTGCCAGTAACACCCCCCCTGGGGAGCTGTTTTTT. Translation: CASNTPPGELFF. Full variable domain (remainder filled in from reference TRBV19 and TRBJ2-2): DGGITQSPKYLFRKEGQNVTLSCEQNLNHDAMYWYRQDPGQGLRLIYYSQIVNDFQKGDIAEGYSVSREKKESFPLTVTSAQKNPTAFYLCASNTPPGELFFGEGSRLTVL.

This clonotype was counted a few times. Here the CDR3 reads CSAMRGSTDTQYF. The CDR3 region has the DNA TGCAGTGCTATGCGGGGTAGCACAGATACGCAGTATTTT. V and J are TRBV20-1 and TRBJ2-3; D might be TRBD2 (6 bases). Trimming took off 4 bases at V and 0 bases at J, with 8 bases between the two ends. The germline gives CDR1 DFQATT, CDR2 SNEGSKA (reference sequence). The CDR3 extends over 13 amino acids.

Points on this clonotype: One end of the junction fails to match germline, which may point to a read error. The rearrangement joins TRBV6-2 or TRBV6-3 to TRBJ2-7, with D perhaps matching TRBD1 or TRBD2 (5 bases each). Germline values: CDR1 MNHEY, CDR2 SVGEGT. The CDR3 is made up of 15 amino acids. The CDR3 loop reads CASSNGAVPSYDQYF. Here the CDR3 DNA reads TGTGCCAGCAGCAACGGGGCGGTACCCTCCTACGATCAGTACTTC.